This TCR beta chain was retrieved from a study of blood T cell repertoires in COVID-19. Authors' methods: Estimates of nucleated cell counts were drawn from the amplification of reference gene primers. Measured with immunoSEQ multiplex PCR; TCRdb has only the in-frame clones, and not every one. For V, J and clone size, that table is used; D and trimming come from the DNA. The table has 70,000 to 85,000 clones, 75% to 90% seen once; the top ten hold about 3%. Sequencing used peripheral blood. The clonotype originates from a woman aged 45-65 years with active or convalescent COVID-19.

The DNA for the CDR3 is TGTGCCAGCACTCCTTTAGTTGCTGGAAACACCATATATTTT. It encodes CASTPLVAGNTIYF. This chain joins TRBV6-5 and TRBJ1-3; D remains unclear. Trimming shortened V by 7 bases and J by 2 bases, and 12 bases separated the two germline ends. The CDR3 is 14 residues long. CDR1 is MNHEY, CDR2 SVGAGI, per germline.